This record looks at one TCR beta chain sequence and its context. The antigen remains undetermined. This entry belongs to a study of T cell repertoires in cytomegalovirus infection. Findings and limits, study-wide: Using cumulative public TCR beta family frequency, the authors identified those who carried CMV together with the relevant HLA. The ex vivo response was dominated by HLA-C-restricted CMV-specific TCR beta clonotypes.

Trimming took 3 bases from V and 3 from J; bases not matched to a gene: 5. CDR1 and CDR2 from the germline V gene are SGHTA and FQGNSA. The CDR3 is 14 amino acids. Each CDR3 protein gets one entry after TCRdb re-called the reads with MiXCR. The sample yields about 130,000 distinct CDR3 sequences, 20% to 30% seen once. The chain combines TRBV7-2 with TRBJ2-7, with 7 bases fitting TRBD1. This TCR came from a human donor in good health (CMV status not recorded). Some clones in this sample may be carry-over from other donors' samples. Sample: PBMCs, sequenced either directly or after in vitro stimulation (not recorded which). The CDR3 protein is CASSFGPGGYEQYF. As DNA, the CDR3 is TGTGCCAGCAGCTTTGGTCCAGGGGGCTACGAGCAGTACTTC.